Listed below are T cell receptor beta chains from one sample, sequenced in a study of cytomegalovirus exposure and HLA in healthy donors. Sequenced by immunoSEQ multiplex PCR; TCRdb stores in-frame clones only, minus some. The data show around 99,000 clones, with around four fifths seen just once and more than 6% held by the top ten. The sequenced sample was PBMCs. The receptors were sampled from a woman between 50 and 59 years old in good health and CMV-seropositive. The CDR3 runs from the conserved cysteine through the conserved F or W. D genes are given only for firm matches.

TRBJ2-1	TRBD2	TRBV6-5	14	CASTRGGPYNEQFF
TRBJ2-7	.	TRBV27	13	CASSYRVAYEQYF
TRBJ1-3	.	TRBV9	12	CASSPLAGTIYF
TRBJ2-1	.	TRBV11-1	13	CASSLDGNNEQFF
TRBJ2-5	.	TRBV15	14	CATSRTGYEETQYF
TRBJ2-5	.	TRBV7-3	15	CASSLTAAGRETQYF
TRBJ2-1	.	TRBV9	15	CASSVEGDSYNEQFF
TRBJ2-5	.	TRBV7-2	14	CASSRGWGRETQYF
TRBJ2-7	.	TRBV6-6	14	CASSSSDRFYEQYF
TRBJ2-5	TRBD1	TRBV7-2	15	CASSYGTGGQETQYF
TRBJ1-5	.	TRBV7-9	15	CASSLVGGGNQPQHF
TRBJ1-4	.	TRBV7-8	15	CASTLTRNRNEKLFF
TRBJ2-3	.	TRBV6-1	15	CASSADRLSTDTQYF
TRBJ1-4	.	TRBV2	15	CASSESPPGMEKLFF
TRBJ2-1	TRBD1	TRBV7-2	14	CASSLVRGLDEQFF
TRBJ1-5	.	TRBV19	13	CASSSRGNQPQHF
TRBJ2-1	.	TRBV4-3	15	CASSQTLDIYNEQFF
TRBJ2-3	TRBD2	TRBV9	16	CASSASTSGRTDTQYF
TRBJ2-5	.	TRBV27	15	CASSLSWQGGETQYF
TRBJ1-1	.	TRBV5-6	15	CASSFPQGRNTEAFF
TRBJ2-6	.	TRBV10-3	19	CAISGAGRVNFSGANVLTF
TRBJ1-4	.	TRBV9	15	CASSATGSRNEKLFF
TRBJ1-4	.	TRBV5-4	15	CASSLGGGPNEKLFF
TRBJ2-3	.	TRBV7-6	15	CASSPTTGTRDTQYF
TRBJ2-7	.	TRBV19	14	CASSPWETTYEQYF
TRBJ2-7	TRBD1	TRBV11-2	16	CASSSYRGTRFYEQYF
TRBJ1-1	.	TRBV2	14	CASRLRGSRTEAFF
TRBJ2-1	TRBD2	TRBV15	15	CATSREPLAGSGQFF
TRBJ1-2	.	TRBV6-1	12	CASSGPVGGYTF
TRBJ2-1	.	TRBV6-1	14	CASSEVVGREEQFF
TRBJ1-5	.	TRBV7-2	15	CASSPKQGTGQPQHF
TRBJ2-2	TRBD2	TRBV9	15	CASTTGGGPAGELFF
TRBJ2-2	.	TRBV7-7	17	CASSLEGRGTNTGELFF
TRBJ2-7	.	TRBV5-1	13	CASSLIRDYEQYF
TRBJ2-5	TRBD1	TRBV7-9	13	CASRLRQGETQYF
TRBJ2-3	.	TRBV7-9	15	CASSSQGRSTDTQYF
TRBJ1-2	.	TRBV18	13	CASSPDTNYGYTF
TRBJ2-1	TRBD2	TRBV4-3	15	CASSQDGASGNEQFF
TRBJ2-7	TRBD1	TRBV5-6	14	CASSLDRGVAEQYF
TRBJ2-3	TRBD2	TRBV4-1	16	CASRGSGSESTDTQYF
TRBJ2-5	TRBD1	TRBV18	14	CASSPRQGIETQYF
TRBJ2-1	.	TRBV2	16	CASRSPVGVSYNEQFF
TRBJ2-3	TRBD2	TRBV4-3	16	CASSRRLAGGTDTQYF
TRBJ2-6	.	TRBV5-1	16	CASRPFTGTGANVLTF
TRBJ2-1	TRBD2	TRBV27	11	CASREREEQFF
TRBJ2-1	.	TRBV5-1	15	CASSFDIVSYNEQFF
TRBJ1-4	.	TRBV2	14	CASSGTAKGEKLFF
TRBJ2-1	.	TRBV29-1	13	CSVWAGRLNEQFF
TRBJ2-6	TRBD1	TRBV5-6	16	CASSGDRGLGANGLTF
TRBJ2-2	TRBD2	TRBV7-3	13	CASSPGRYGELFF